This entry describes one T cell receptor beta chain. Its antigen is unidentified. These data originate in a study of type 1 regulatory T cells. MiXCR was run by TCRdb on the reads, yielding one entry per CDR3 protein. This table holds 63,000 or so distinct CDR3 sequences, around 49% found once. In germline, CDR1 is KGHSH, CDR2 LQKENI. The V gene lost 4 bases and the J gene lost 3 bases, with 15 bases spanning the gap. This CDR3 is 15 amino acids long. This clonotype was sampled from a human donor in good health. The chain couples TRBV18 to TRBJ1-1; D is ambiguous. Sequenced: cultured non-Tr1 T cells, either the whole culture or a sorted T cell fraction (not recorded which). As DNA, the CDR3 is TGTGCCAGCTCACGCGACCAAAGTGGGGACACTGAAGCTTTCTTT. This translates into CASSRDQSGDTEAFF.